The clone carrying this T cell receptor beta chain has only one observation. These data come from a study of cytomegalovirus exposure and HLA in healthy donors. The PCR made use of 60 Vbeta and 13 Jbeta primers. The data were produced by immunoSEQ multiplex PCR, yet TCRdb's version contains in-frame clones alone and is incomplete. The table records about 200,000 clones, around 79% of them present only once. Sequencing used PBMCs. This clonotype was obtained from a girl aged 2-10 years in good health and CMV-seronegative.

The CDR3: CASRATATNEKLFF. The CDR3 DNA sequence: TGCGCCAGCAGGGCGACTGCAACTAATGAAAAACTGTTTTTT. This chain connects TRBV10-2 to TRBJ1-4; the D is unclear. The CDR3 contains 14 residues. The ends were cut back, 6 bases at V and 0 bases at J, with 8 bases in the middle. Germline CDR1 and CDR2: WSHSY and SAAADI.